The 5 T cell receptor beta chains in this list originate from one sample, sequenced in a study of blood T cells in healthy people across ages. Combining a sample-barcoded 5' primer with a J-beta primer mix, a second PCR ran for roughly 7 to 12 cycles. TCRdb reprocessed the 5' RACE reads with MiXCR, giving one entry per CDR3 protein. The profile shows 1,500,000 or so distinct CDR3 sequences, around 59% of them singletons. The specimen sequenced was blood. These receptors came from a man aged 18 to 30 in good health.

The chain recombines TRBV7-2 with TRBJ2-5; D unclear. V was cut by 3 bases and J by 0 bases, with 11 bases left in between. This CDR3 has 15 amino acids. In germline, CDR1 is SGHTA, CDR2 FQGNSA. DNA for the CDR3: TGTGCCAGCAGCTTGAGCATGGGCAACCAAGAGACCCAGTACTTC. As protein: CASSLSMGNQETQYF.

This clonotype has a handful of counts. The chain links TRBV10-3 to TRBJ2-5; 9 positions agree with TRBD2. CDR1 and CDR2 (germline): ENHRY, SYGVKD. J lost 3 bases, V lost 8 bases, and 4 bases had no gene match. This CDR3 comprises 13 residues. The CDR3 reads CAIATSGKETQYF. The CDR3, as DNA: TGTGCCATCGCGACTAGCGGTAAAGAGACCCAGTACTTC.

This rearrangement joins TRBV28 to TRBJ2-6, with TRBD1 identical over 10 bases. From germline, CDR1 is MDHEN and CDR2 SYDVKM. CDR3 length: 17 amino acids. Losses at the gene ends were 10 bases for V and 0 bases for J; bases not matched to a gene: 9. The CDR3 DNA is TGTGCCACGAGATCAGGGACAGGGGACTCTGGGGCCAACGTCCTGACTTTC. This sequence encodes CATRSGTGDSGANVLTF.

This clonotype showed up just a few times. The chain couples TRBV10-3 to TRBJ2-5; D is unresolved. TRBJ2-7 matches the DNA end more closely, so the J call is doubtful. The germline V gene encodes CDR1 ENHRY and CDR2 SYGVKD. This CDR3 region has 13 residues. CDR3 nucleotides: TGTGCCATCAGTGACCCTGACAACTACGAGCAGTACTTC. It translates to CAISDPDNYEQYF.

V and J are TRBV6-5 and TRBJ2-7; D gene uncertain. CDR1 is MNHEY, CDR2 SVGAGI, per germline. Trimming pared 7 bases from V and 2 bases from J, leaving 9 bases between. This CDR3 spans 12 amino acids. CDR3 sequence reads: CASTSLTYEQYF. The CDR3 DNA sequence: TGTGCCAGCACTTCCCTAACCTACGAGCAGTACTTC.